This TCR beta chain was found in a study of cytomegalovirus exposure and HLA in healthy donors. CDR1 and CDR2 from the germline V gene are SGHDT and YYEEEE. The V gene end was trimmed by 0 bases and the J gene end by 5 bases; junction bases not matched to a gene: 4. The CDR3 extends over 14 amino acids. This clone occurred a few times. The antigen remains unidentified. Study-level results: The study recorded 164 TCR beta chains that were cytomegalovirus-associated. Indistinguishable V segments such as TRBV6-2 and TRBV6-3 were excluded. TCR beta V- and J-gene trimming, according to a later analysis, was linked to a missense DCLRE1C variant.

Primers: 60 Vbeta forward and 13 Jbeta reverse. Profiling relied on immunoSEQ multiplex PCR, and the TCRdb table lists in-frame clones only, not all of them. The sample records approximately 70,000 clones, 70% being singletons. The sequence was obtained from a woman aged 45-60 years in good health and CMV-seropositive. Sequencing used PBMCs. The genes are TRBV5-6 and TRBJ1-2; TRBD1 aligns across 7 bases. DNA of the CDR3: TGTGCCAGCAGCTTGGCGGGACAGCAGTATGGCTACACCTTC. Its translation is CASSLAGQQYGYTF.